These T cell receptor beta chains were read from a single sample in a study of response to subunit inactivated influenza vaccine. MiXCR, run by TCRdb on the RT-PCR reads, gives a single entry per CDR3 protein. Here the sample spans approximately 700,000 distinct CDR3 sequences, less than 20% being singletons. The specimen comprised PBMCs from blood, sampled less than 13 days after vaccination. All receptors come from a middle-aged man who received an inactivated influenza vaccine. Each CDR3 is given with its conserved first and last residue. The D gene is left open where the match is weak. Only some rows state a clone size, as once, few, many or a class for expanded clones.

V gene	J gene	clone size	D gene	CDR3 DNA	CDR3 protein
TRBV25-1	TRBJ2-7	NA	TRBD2	TGTGCCAGCAGTGAACTGACTAGCGGCCTAGGTGAGCAGTACTTC	CASSELTSGLGEQYF
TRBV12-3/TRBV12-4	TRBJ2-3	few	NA	TGTGCCAGCAGCCATGGACAAACTGCCGCCCACACAGATACGCAGTATTTT	CASSHGQTAAHTDTQYF
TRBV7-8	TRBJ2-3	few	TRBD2	TGTGCCAGCAGCTCCCGACTAGCGGGATTCACAGATACGCAGTATTTT	CASSSRLAGFTDTQYF
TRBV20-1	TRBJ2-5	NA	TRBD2	TGCAGTGCTAGCTTCCGACTAGCGGGAAGGGAGACCCAGTACTTC	CSASFRLAGRETQYF
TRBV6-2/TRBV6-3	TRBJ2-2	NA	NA	TGTGCCAGCGGCTTTGGTCGTTACGGGGGGCTGTTTTTT	CASGFGRYGGLFF
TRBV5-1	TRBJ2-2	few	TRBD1	TGCGCCAGCAGCTTGAACAGGGGGCCGGCCGGGGAGCTGTTTTTT	CASSLNRGPAGELFF
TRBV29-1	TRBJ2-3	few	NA	TGCAGCGTTGATTTGGATGTTGCAGATACGCAGTATTTT	CSVDLDVADTQYF
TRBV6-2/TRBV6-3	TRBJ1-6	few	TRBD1	TGTGCCAGCAGGCGCCCCCGGGACAGGGGGTTATCATGGTCACCCCTCCACTTT	CASRRPRDRGLSWSPLHF
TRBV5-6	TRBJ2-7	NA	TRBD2	TGTGCCAGCAGTTCCGGGACTAGACCATCCGAGCAGTACTTC	CASSSGTRPSEQYF
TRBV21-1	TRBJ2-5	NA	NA	TGTGCCAGCAGCAAAGAGGACAGCGAGACACAAGAGACCCAGTACTTC	CASSKEDSETQETQYF
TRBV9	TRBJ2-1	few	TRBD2	TGTGCCAGCAGCGTAGCGGGGGGAGCATCCAATGAGCAGTTCTTC	CASSVAGGASNEQFF
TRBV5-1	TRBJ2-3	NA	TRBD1	TGCGCCAGCAGCCCCGGACAGGGGAACACAGATACGCAGTATTTT	CASSPGQGNTDTQYF
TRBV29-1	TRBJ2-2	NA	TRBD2	TGCAGCGCAGAGCGGGACTCGAACACCGGGGAGCTGTTTTTT	CSAERDSNTGELFF
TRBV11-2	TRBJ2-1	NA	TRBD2	TGTGCCAGCAGCTTAGAGAGCGGCCTAGCGGGGGTCTTTTACAATGAGCAGTTCTTC	CASSLESGLAGVFYNEQFF
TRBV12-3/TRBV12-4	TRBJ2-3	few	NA	TGTGCCAGCCACAAAGGCAGAGGCACAGATACGCAGTATTTT	CASHKGRGTDTQYF
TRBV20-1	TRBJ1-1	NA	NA	TGCAGTGTGCTTGCCCAGTGGAGAGAAACTGAAGCTTTCTTT	CSVLAQWRETEAFF
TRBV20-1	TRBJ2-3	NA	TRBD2	TGCAGTGCCTTCGGACTAGCGGTCACAGATACGCAGTATTTT	CSAFGLAVTDTQYF
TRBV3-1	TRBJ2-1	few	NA	TGTGCCAGCAGCCACTCGACAGACAATGAGCAGTTCTTC	CASSHSTDNEQFF
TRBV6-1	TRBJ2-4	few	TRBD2	TGTGCCAGCAGTGAAGCGCTTTTCAGCGGGAGTTCCCAAAACATTCAGTACTTC	CASSEALFSGSSQNIQYF
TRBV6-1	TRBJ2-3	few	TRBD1	TGTGCCAGCAGTGAAGGGGGGACAGGGGATACGCAGTATTTT	CASSEGGTGDTQYF
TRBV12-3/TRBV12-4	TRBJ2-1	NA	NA	TGTGCCAGCAGTTCCCGGGACACAGACAATGAGCAGTTCTTC	CASSSRDTDNEQFF
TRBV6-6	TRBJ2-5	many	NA	TGTGCCAGCAGTCCCACTGTGACCCAGTACTTC	CASSPTVTQYF